The entry below gives a single T cell receptor (beta chain) sequence along with its context. Its antigen is unidentified. The sample is drawn from a study of CD4 T cells in relation to SARS-CoV-2 and coronaviruses. At the level of the study: PBMCs were cultured with antigen for roughly nine days before TCR beta sequencing.

V lost 4 bases and J 0 bases, leaving 12 bases between the germline ends. The CDR3 runs to 15 residues. CDR1 and CDR2 (germline): SGHTA, FQGNSA. CD4+ T cells from unexposed donors were obtained before the COVID-19 pandemic (2011-2018). Isolation of CD4+ T cells took place after about 10 days in culture. A few million PBMCs per well were cultured with around 10 IU/ml IL-2. Libraries were prepared by immunoSEQ multiplex PCR; TCRdb keeps only in-frame clonotypes and omits some of them. Of 26,000 or so clones listed, around 80% are singletons. The receptor's source is a human donor in good health. Sequenced: CD4+ T cells from PBMCs, cultured in vitro. The chain links TRBV7-2 to TRBJ1-1, with TRBD1 as a possible D gene (5 bases). The CDR3: CASSSGAGMNTEAFF. The DNA of the CDR3 is TGTGCCAGCAGCTCTGGGGCGGGGATGAACACTGAAGCTTTCTTT.